This T cell receptor beta chain was found in a study of T cells in Graves' hyperthyroidism and ophthalmopathy. Study background: Blood from the periphery was taken at initial diagnosis, before any treatment. Study-level results: Among thyroid clonotypes expanded above 0.001, most also appeared in blood.

TCR beta CDR3 sequences were amplified from RNA transcripts. A first-round RT-PCR of the TCR CDR3 used the HTBI primer set. TCRdb recomputed calls from the multiplex PCR reads with MiXCR, one row per CDR3 protein. The repertoire has hundreds of thousands of distinct CDR3 sequences, around 15% of them found once; the top ten carry less than 15%. Isolation of PBMCs was performed on 8.5 to 10 ml fresh peripheral blood. Per germline, CDR1 LGHNA and CDR2 YNFKEQ. The J segment lost 4 bases and the V segment lost 1 base, leaving 15 bases of the junction unmatched. There are 18 residues in the CDR3. This clonotype was seen a handful of times. Its target is unknown.

The rearrangement links TRBV4-2 to TRBJ2-7, with 8 bases aligning to TRBD1. Specimen: blood. The source is a young man with Graves' ophthalmopathy. The CDR3 DNA sequence: TGTGCCAGCAGCCAAGCGTCAGGGGGCGAGGCAATGGATTACGAGCAGTACTTC. Translation gives CASSQASGGEAMDYEQYF.